This T cell receptor beta chain appears in the sequencing data of a study of shared clonotypes between healthy human individuals. About the study: For every donor, three CD4 naive, three CD4 memory, two CD8 naive and one CD8 memory plates were used.

Original methodology: Junction-only sequences produced by ImmunoSEQ had no quality scores, so filtering differed. Some clones are missing from TCRdb's copy, which holds only in-frame ones; the method was immunoSEQ multiplex PCR. V and J calls and clone size come straight from that table; D and trimming were deduced from the DNA. The data show about 660,000 clones, 74% seen once. Unmatched junction bases numbered 12, after V lost 5 bases and J lost 0 bases. This CDR3 region has 19 residues. The germline gives CDR1 MDHEN, CDR2 SYDVKM. Study results and caveats: What limited the represented genetic and exposure-history diversity was the small number of donors. On the whole, naive subsets had larger estimated richness than memory subsets had.

Points on this clone: Its specificity is unknown.

The rearrangement links TRBV28 to TRBJ1-5; 11 bases are shared with TRBD1. The sample was memory CD4+ T cells sorted from blood. Described subset: CD45RA-negative fraction. The receptor was derived from a woman in her thirties in good health. CDR3 DNA: TGTGCCAGCAGTCCCATAGTCGGGACAGGGGGTTATAGCAATCAGCCCCAGCATTTT. This encodes CASSPIVGTGGYSNQPQHF.